Presented here are 26 T cell receptor beta chains from one specimen sequenced in a study of cytomegalovirus exposure and HLA in healthy donors. Sequencing was performed with immunoSEQ multiplex PCR; in TCRdb, only in-frame clones are kept and a portion is missing. Counted here are some 200,000 clones, about 80% occurring once; the ten biggest clones make up 2.8%. The sample was PBMCs. The source is a woman between 18 and 29 years old in good health and CMV-seropositive.

The chain combines TRBV10-3 with TRBJ1-2; 8 bases line up with TRBD1. CDR1 ENHRY and CDR2 SYGVKD come from the germline V gene. With 6 bases clipped from V and 8 bases from J, the junction kept 5 bases outside the gene matches. The CDR3 has 12 amino acids. The CDR3 sequence is CAISPDREGYTF. As DNA, the CDR3 is TGTGCCATCAGCCCGGACAGGGAGGGCTACACCTTC.

V gene TRBV5-6 combines with J gene TRBJ1-5, with a weak D call TRBD1 (6 bases). CDR1 is SGHDT, CDR2 YYEEEE, per germline. Trimming removed 4 bases from V and 5 bases from J, with 22 bases in between. CDR3 size: 17 residues. The CDR3 DNA follows: TGTGCCAGCAGCCCGGGGGGGCTGAGGGACTCCTATCAGCCCCAGCATTTT. Encoded protein: CASSPGGLRDSYQPQHF.

The chain carries TRBV4-2 and TRBJ2-3, with TRBD2 identical over 8 bases. Trimming took 8 bases from V and 5 from J; bases not matched to a gene: 9. The CDR3 loop spans 14 amino acids. Germline V CDR1 and CDR2: LGHNA, YNFKEQ. CDR3 sequence: CASRTGGAGDTQYF. CDR3 bases: TGTGCCAGCCGGACCGGGGGGGCTGGAGATACGCAGTATTTT.

This clone was observed at least ten times. CDR3: CASSLGPRWGGTHQPQHF. In DNA, the CDR3 is TGTGCCAGCAGCTTAGGACCGAGGTGGGGGGGCACCCATCAGCCCCAGCATTTT. The V and J genes are TRBV7-2 and TRBJ1-5; the D gene is possibly TRBD1 (6 bases). The CDR3 contains 18 residues. The ends were cut back, 1 base at V and 5 bases at J, with 21 bases in the middle. CDR1 is SGHTA, CDR2 FQGNSA, per germline.

As for this clone: Other DNA sequences in the sample encode the same CDR3. The chain recombines TRBV18 with TRBJ1-5; D possibly corresponds to TRBD1 (6 bases). The CDR3 consists of 14 residues. Germline CDR1 is KGHSH and CDR2 is LQKENI. Trimming removed 2 bases at V and 5 bases at J, with 10 bases between. CDR3 coding DNA: TGTGCCAGCTCACCAGGAGGGGGGGATCAGCCCCAGCATTTT. Its translation: CASSPGGGDQPQHF.

This chain links TRBV12-5 with TRBJ1-5, with D maybe TRBD1 (5 bases). Germline loops: CDR1 LGHNT, CDR2 FRNRAP. The ends were cut back, 5 bases at V and 5 bases at J, with 16 bases in the middle. The CDR3 sequence is 15 residues long. CDR3: CASGPGPGLDQPQHF. As DNA, the CDR3 is TGTGCTAGTGGTCCTGGCCCAGGGTTGGATCAGCCCCAGCATTTT.

This chain uses TRBV27 with TRBJ2-2, with 7 bases identical to TRBD1. This CDR3 spans 15 amino acids. The trim removed 6 bases at V and 6 bases at J, leaving 10 bases unmatched. Germline CDR1 is MNHEY and CDR2 is SMNVEV (reference sequence). CDR3 nucleotide sequence: TGTGCCAGCAGACGACAGGGCCCTGCTCCCGGGGAGCTGTTTTTT. Translation gives CASRRQGPAPGELFF.

A single count supports this clone. The rearrangement joins TRBV6-1 to TRBJ2-3; TRBD2 aligns across 15 bases. J gave up 2 bases and V 2 bases, and 8 bases lay outside the gene matches. This CDR3 has 19 residues. Per the germline V gene, CDR1 is MNHNS and CDR2 is SASEGT. CDR3 DNA: TGTGCCAGCAGTGAATTCCCGGGACTAGCGGGGGGCCCCACAGATACGCAGTATTTT. Protein: CASSEFPGLAGGPTDTQYF.

This chain connects TRBV6-5 to TRBJ2-7; TRBD2 matches 10 bases. The CDR3 loop spans 14 amino acids. Germline CDR1 MNHEY, CDR2 SVGAGI. The V segment lost 2 bases and the J segment 7 bases; nucleotides outside the gene matches: 5. The chain's CDR3 is CASSYSGGAAEQYF. In DNA form, the CDR3 reads TGTGCCAGCAGTTACAGCGGGGGGGCCGCTGAGCAGTACTTC.

The V and J genes are TRBV2 and TRBJ1-6, with unresolved D. The germline V and J ends were trimmed by 7 bases and 5 bases, with 21 bases remaining between them. Germline V CDR1 and CDR2: SNHLY, FYNNEI. The CDR3 extends over 17 amino acids. The CDR3 nucleotides read TGTGCCAGCACCGCTAACCAGGCGTCGGCAAATAATTCACCCCTCCACTTT. Protein product: CASTANQASANNSPLHF.

V gene TRBV5-5 combines with J gene TRBJ2-2, with D tentatively TRBD1 (6 bases). CDR1 SGHKS and CDR2 YYEKEE come from the germline V gene (reference sequence). The CDR3 runs to 15 residues. Trimming removed 0 bases at V and 0 bases at J, with 6 bases between. CDR3 nucleotide sequence: TGTGCCAGCAGCTTGGACAGGGCGAACACCGGGGAGCTGTTTTTT. This codes for CASSLDRANTGELFF.

J is TRBJ2-7 and V is TRBV4-2, with 8 bases that match TRBD2. J lost 6 bases, V lost 5 bases, and 6 bases had no gene match. The CDR3 loop spans 13 amino acids. The V gene's germline CDR1 is LGHNA and CDR2 YNFKEQ. As DNA, the CDR3 is TGTGCCAGCAGCAATACCCTAGCGGGCGAGCAGTACTTC. Translating it yields CASSNTLAGEQYF.

This rearrangement joins TRBV21-1 to TRBJ1-2; the table calls TRBD1, which could not be checked here. TRBV21-1 is a listed pseudogene. The CDR3 has 16 residues. CDR3 in DNA: TGTGCCAGCAGCAAAGCCAAGACAGGGGGAGGAGGAGGCTACACCTTC. Translated: CASSKAKTGGGGGYTF.

CDR3 sequence (DNA): TGTGCCAGCAGCCAAGGACTAGCGGGCCAAGAGACCCAGTACTTC. Amino acid sequence: CASSQGLAGQETQYF. The chain couples TRBV14 to TRBJ2-5; TRBD2 matches at 10 bases. Germline V lookup: CDR1 SGHDN, CDR2 FVKESK. V trimming: 1 base; J trimming: 1 base; junction bases outside the gene matches: 0. The CDR3 is 15 residues long. Looking up the rest from reference TRBV14 and TRBJ2-5 gives the full variable domain: EAGVTQFPSHSVIEKGQTVTLRCDPISGHDNLYWYRRVMGKEIKFLLHFVKESKQDESGMPNNRFLAERTGGTYSTLKVQPAELEDSGVYFCASSQGLAGQETQYFGPGTRLLVL.

This chain uses TRBV19 with TRBJ1-6, with a tentative D call TRBD1 (6 bases). CDR1 is LNHDA and CDR2 is SQIVND in the germline V gene (reference sequence). This CDR3 is built from 14 residues. V gave up 6 bases and J gave up 9 bases, with 15 bases separating them. The CDR3: CASRDTGLVSPLHF. The CDR3 DNA follows: TGTGCCAGTAGAGATACAGGGCTGGTTTCACCCCTCCACTTT. Full variable domain (remainder filled in from reference TRBV19 and TRBJ1-6): DGGITQSPKYLFRKEGQNVTLSCEQNLNHDAMYWYRQDPGQGLRLIYYSQIVNDFQKGDIAEGYSVSREKKESFPLTVTSAQKNPTAFYLCASRDTGLVSPLHFGNGTRLTVT.

In this sample, this clone turned up many times. The chain recombines TRBV7-9 with TRBJ2-7, with TRBD1 matching 9 bases. The length of the CDR3 is 13 residues. CDR1 SEHNR and CDR2 FQNEAQ come from the germline V gene (reference sequence). V lost 5 bases and J lost 3; bases outside the gene matches: 2. The chain's CDR3 is CASSHRGLYEQYF. The CDR3 DNA reads TGTGCCAGCAGCCACAGGGGGCTCTACGAGCAGTACTTC.

This chain uses TRBV5-1 with TRBJ2-2, with TRBD1 matching over 7 bases. The CDR3 contains 15 residues. J lost 3 bases, V lost 2 bases, and 4 bases had no gene match. CDR1 and CDR2 from the germline V gene are SGHRS and YFSETQ. The CDR3 DNA is TGCGCCAGCAGCTTCAAGGGGGCCGACACCGGGGAGCTGTTTTTT. It codes for CASSFKGADTGELFF.

The V and J genes are TRBV7-2 and TRBJ1-5; TRBD1 aligns across 11 bases. J was trimmed by 7 bases and V by 5 bases; bases with no gene match: 1. There are 13 residues in the CDR3. CDR1 SGHTA and CDR2 FQGNSA come from the germline V gene. CDR3 amino acids: CASSRDRGQPQHF. DNA for the CDR3: TGTGCCAGCAGCCGGGACAGGGGGCAGCCCCAGCATTTT.

The chain employs TRBV19 and TRBJ2-5, with D possibly matching TRBD2 (7 bases). V lost 3 bases, J lost 5 bases, and 16 bases lay in between. The CDR3 consists of 15 residues. From germline, CDR1 is LNHDA and CDR2 SQIVND (reference sequence). The CDR3 coding sequence is TGTGCCAGTAGTATTCCGGGGGGCCAGCGGGAGACCCAGTACTTC. Protein product: CASSIPGGQRETQYF.

The CDR3 sequence: CASSPNTGAPSYEQYF. DNA for the CDR3: TGTGCCAGCAGTCCGAACACAGGGGCCCCCTCCTACGAGCAGTACTTC. The chain combines TRBV27 with TRBJ2-7, with TRBD1 matching over 7 bases. CDR3 length: 16 residues. The germline gives CDR1 MNHEY, CDR2 SMNVEV (reference sequence). The V segment lost 5 bases and the J segment 0 bases; nucleotides outside the gene matches: 10.

This clone was recorded only once. This chain joins TRBV5-1 and TRBJ1-3, with D perhaps matching TRBD1 (6 bases). V shed 2 bases and J shed 4 bases, with 16 bases lying between them. The germline CDR1 and CDR2 sequences are SGHRS and YFSETQ. This CDR3 is built from 16 residues. This chain's CDR3 is CASSFRTGTPGNTIYF. CDR3 coding DNA: TGCGCCAGCAGCTTTCGTACCGGGACACCCGGAAACACCATATATTTT.

The chain uses TRBV6-1 and TRBJ2-1; possible D gene TRBD1, 5 bases. CDR1 is MNHNS, CDR2 SASEGT, per germline. Trimming pared 4 bases from V and 6 bases from J, leaving 13 bases between. CDR3 length: 14 residues. CDR3 residues: CASSGGLGRNEQFF. The CDR3 region has the DNA TGTGCCAGCAGTGGAGGCCTGGGGCGCAATGAGCAGTTCTTC.

The chain employs TRBV6-1 and TRBJ2-7; D is possibly TRBD2 (7 bases). The CDR3 is 14 amino acids. V lost 7 bases to trimming and J lost 2 bases, with 15 bases between them. CDR1 and CDR2 from the germline V gene are MNHNS and SASEGT. The CDR3 loop is CASKEGGGAYEQYF. CDR3 in DNA: TGTGCCAGCAAAGAGGGAGGGGGGGCCTACGAGCAGTACTTC.

This clone was picked up a small number of times. This chain joins TRBV6-5 and TRBJ1-2; 7 bases are a match to TRBD1. The ends lost 8 bases at V and 12 bases at J; junction bases unmatched: 12. The germline V gene encodes CDR1 MNHEY and CDR2 SVGAGI. The CDR3 spans 12 residues. The CDR3, as DNA: TGTGCCAGCGAAGGTCAGGGGGATCGGAACACCTTC. Its translation is CASEGQGDRNTF.

The gene calls are TRBV4-3 and TRBJ2-3; TRBD2 is a possible D gene (5 bases). CDR3 length: 14 amino acids. The V gene lost 5 bases and the J gene lost 4 bases, with 13 bases spanning the gap. Germline lookup yields CDR1 LGHNA and CDR2 YSLEER. The CDR3: CASSKGLAADTQYF. DNA for the CDR3: TGCGCCAGCAGCAAAGGGCTAGCAGCAGATACGCAGTATTTT.

V gene TRBV15 combines with J gene TRBJ1-5; D is perhaps TRBD1 (6 bases). Between the trimmed V and J ends, which lost 1 base and 1 base, there was a span of 11 bases. CDR1 is LNHNV and CDR2 is YYDKDF in the germline V gene (reference sequence). This CDR3 comprises 16 residues. CDR3 coding DNA: TGTGCCACCAGCAGAGCTCCGGACAGCAGCAATCAGCCCCAGCATTTT. Protein product: CATSRAPDSSNQPQHF.